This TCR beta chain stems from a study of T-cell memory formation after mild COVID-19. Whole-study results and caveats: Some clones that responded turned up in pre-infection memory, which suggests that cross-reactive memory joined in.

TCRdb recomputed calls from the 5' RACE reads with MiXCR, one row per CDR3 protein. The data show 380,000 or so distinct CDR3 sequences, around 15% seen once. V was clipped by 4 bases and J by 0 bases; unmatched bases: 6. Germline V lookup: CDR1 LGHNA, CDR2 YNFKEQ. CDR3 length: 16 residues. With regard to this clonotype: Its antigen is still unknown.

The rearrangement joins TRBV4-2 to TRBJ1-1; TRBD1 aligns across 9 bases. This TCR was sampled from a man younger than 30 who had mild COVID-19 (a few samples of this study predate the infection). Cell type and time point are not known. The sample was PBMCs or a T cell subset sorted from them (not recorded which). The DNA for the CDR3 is TGTGCCAGCAGCCCGGGACAGGGCTACTTGAACACTGAAGCTTTCTTT. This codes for CASSPGQGYLNTEAFF.